Below, 3 T cell receptor beta chains from the same sample are listed, as sequenced in a study of CD8+ T cells in alopecia areata. Stated treatment: oral pan-JAK inhibitor, 5-10 mg twice daily. Reverse transcription of extracted RNA yielded cDNA, which provided the sequencing template. Libraries were prepared by immunoSEQ multiplex PCR; TCRdb keeps only in-frame clonotypes and omits some of them. The data contain 150,000 to 200,000 clones, roughly 60% of them singletons. Source: CD4+ T cells sorted from blood, taken at week 24, from a patient treated with tofacitinib. These TCRs come from a human donor with alopecia areata.

The chain employs TRBV10-1 and TRBJ2-7, with D possibly called TRBD1 or TRBD2 (5 bases each). This CDR3 region has 13 residues. CDR1 and CDR2 from the germline V gene are WNHNN and SYGVQD (reference sequence). V shed 0 bases and J shed 3 bases, with 6 bases lying between them. The CDR3 coding sequence is TGCGCCAGCAGTGAGTCGGGGGTCTACGAGCAGTACTTC. It codes for CASSESGVYEQYF.

The rearrangement joins TRBV5-6 to TRBJ1-4; D remains ambiguous. The CDR3 runs 14 residues. V lost 1 base and J 8 bases, leaving 12 bases between the germline ends. Germline CDR1 SGHDT, CDR2 YYEEEE. CDR3 nucleotides: TGTGCCAGCAGCTTGAGCGGGTCTTCGGAAAAACTGTTTTTT. It yields the protein CASSLSGSSEKLFF.

This sequence joins TRBV6-1 and TRBJ2-7, with 12 bases that match TRBD1. CDR1 is MNHNS and CDR2 is SASEGT in the germline V gene. J lost 6 bases, V lost 7 bases, and 7 bases had no gene match. CDR3 size: 14 residues. In DNA, the CDR3 is TGTGCCAGCACCAGGGACAGGGGGCAAGCCGAGCAGTACTTC. As protein: CASTRDRGQAEQYF.